These 19 T cell receptor beta chains originate from one sample sequenced in a study of shared clonotypes between healthy human individuals. Using immunoSEQ multiplex PCR, the repertoire was profiled, and TCRdb retains in-frame clones only, with some absent. This sample has around 1.4 million clones, with about 98.5% found just once. Sequencing input: naive CD4+ T cells sorted from blood. Regarding subset: CD45RA+ positively selected. The receptors originated from a man under 40 in good health.

The chain is built from TRBV13 and TRBJ1-3; a weak D match, TRBD1 (5 bases). Deletions cut 5 bases from V and 0 bases from J, with 8 bases between. CDR3 length equals 14 residues. From germline, CDR1 is PRHDT and CDR2 FYEKMQ (reference sequence). The CDR3 nucleotides are TGTGCCAGCAGCCGACAGAACTCTGGAAACACCATATATTTT. This encodes CASSRQNSGNTIYF.

This clone showed up just once. This chain uses TRBV29-1 with TRBJ2-3; D unresolved. The germline CDR1 and CDR2 sequences are SQVTM and ANQGSEA. CDR3 length: 13 amino acids. The V end lost 4 bases, the J end lost 4 bases, and 12 bases lay between the germline ends. The CDR3 sequence is CSVVKGGADTQYF. CDR3 DNA sequence: TGCAGCGTTGTCAAGGGCGGCGCAGATACGCAGTATTTT.

This chain links TRBV5-4 with TRBJ2-2; perhaps TRBD1 as D (6 bases). V was cut by 10 bases and J by 0 bases, with 13 bases left in between. This CDR3 is built from 14 residues. Germline loops: CDR1 SGHNT, CDR2 YYREEE (reference sequence). The CDR3 region has the DNA TGTGCCGGCCAGACAGGACCGAACACCGGGGAGCTGTTTTTT. Translated, it gives CAGQTGPNTGELFF.

The J gene is TRBJ2-3, the V gene TRBV11-3; 11 nucleotides align to TRBD2. The ends lost 4 bases at V and 0 bases at J; junction bases unmatched: 6. CDR1 is SGHNT, CDR2 YENEEA, per germline. The CDR3 length is 17 residues. CDR3 coding DNA: TGTGCCAGCAGCTGGGGTGTAGCGGGAGGGAGCACAGATACGCAGTATTTT. Encoded protein: CASSWGVAGGSTDTQYF.

The V gene is TRBV7-3, the J gene TRBJ2-3, with D unresolved. This CDR3 spans 13 amino acids. V shed 3 bases and J shed 4 bases, with 8 bases lying between them. Per the germline V gene, CDR1 is SGHTA and CDR2 is FQGTGA. CDR3: CASSLRWADTQYF. CDR3 DNA sequence: TGTGCCAGCAGCTTGCGGTGGGCAGATACGCAGTATTTT. The whole variable domain, filled in from reference TRBV7-3 and TRBJ2-3, reads GAGVSQTPSNKVTEKGKYVELRCDPISGHTALYWYRQSLGQGPEFLIYFQGTGAADDSGLPNDRFFAVRPEGSVSTLKIQRTERGDSAVYLCASSLRWADTQYFGPGTRLTVL.

This chain connects TRBV18 to TRBJ2-7; TRBD2 agrees at 11 bases. V was clipped by 3 bases and J by 4 bases; unmatched bases: 2. The CDR3 is made up of 14 amino acids. Germline V gene lookup returns CDR1 KGHSH and CDR2 LQKENI. CDR3 loop: CASSPGLAAYEQYF. The CDR3 DNA is TGTGCCAGCTCACCGGGACTAGCGGCTTACGAGCAGTACTTC.

This chain links TRBV7-8 with TRBJ2-3; D not resolved. CDR1 and CDR2 (germline): SGHVS, FQNEAQ. The CDR3 runs 14 residues. V lost 2 bases to trimming and J lost 3 bases, with 9 bases between them. CDR3 coding DNA: TGTGCCAGCAGCTTATTGCGGCGAACAGATACGCAGTATTTT. The encoded protein is CASSLLRRTDTQYF.

V and J are TRBV6-1 and TRBJ1-1; D ambiguous. V was trimmed by 2 bases and J by 1 base, leaving 8 bases between them. The CDR3 covers 14 residues. CDR1 is MNHNS, CDR2 SASEGT, per germline. Written as DNA, the CDR3 is TGTGCCAGCAGTGAATCAGTGGGGAACACTGAAGCTTTCTTT. Translating gives CASSESVGNTEAFF.

This clone was seen a single time. This rearrangement joins TRBV2 to TRBJ2-2, with TRBD1 identical over 7 bases. Looked up from germline, CDR1 is SNHLY and CDR2 is FYNNEI. V lost 3 bases to trimming and J lost 7 bases; unmatched junction nucleotides: 8. This CDR3 has 15 residues. In DNA, the CDR3 is TGTGCCAGCAGTGAGGTCCCAGGGGGTATCGGGGAGCTGTTTTTT. This gives the protein CASSEVPGGIGELFF. Together with reference TRBV2 and TRBJ2-2, the CDR3 gives the full variable domain: EPEVTQTPSHQVTQMGQEVILRCVPISNHLYFYWYRQILGQKVEFLVSFYNNEISEKSEIFDDQFSVERPDGSNFTLKIRSTKLEDSAMYFCASSEVPGGIGELFFGEGSRLTVL.

The rearrangement joins TRBV7-9 to TRBJ1-4; no definite D call. V was cut by 1 base and J by 10 bases, with 19 bases left in between. The CDR3 contains 16 residues. The V gene's germline CDR1 is SEHNR and CDR2 FQNEAQ (reference sequence). CDR3 loop: CASSLGETREPGKLFF. CDR3 bases: TGTGCCAGCAGCTTAGGGGAGACGAGAGAGCCTGGAAAACTGTTTTTT.

In this sample, this clone turned up once. The rearrangement uses TRBV6-1 and TRBJ1-5; tentatively, D is TRBD1 (6 bases). The germline CDR1 and CDR2 sequences are MNHNS and SASEGT. Trimming cost V 4 bases and J 4 bases, with 23 bases left between them. The CDR3 sequence is 18 residues long. In DNA form, the CDR3 reads TGTGCCAGCAGTGCCCCAGAACCCCGGACAGCCGGAAATCAGCCCCAGCATTTT. Residues: CASSAPEPRTAGNQPQHF.

CDR3 loop: CASSIVAGADFSYNEQFF. CDR3 DNA sequence: TGTGCCAGTAGTATAGTTGCGGGAGCAGATTTTTCCTACAATGAGCAGTTCTTC. V and J are TRBV19 and TRBJ2-1; the match to TRBD2 covers 7 bases. CDR3 length: 18 residues. V lost 1 base and J lost 1; bases outside the gene matches: 10. Germline lookup yields CDR1 LNHDA and CDR2 SQIVND (reference sequence).

The rearrangement links TRBV6-4 to TRBJ2-7, with 7 bases that match TRBD1. The germline V gene encodes CDR1 MRHNA and CDR2 SNTAGT. The junction had 9 bases not matched to a gene; V was cut back by 10 bases and J by 3 bases. The CDR3 is made up of 13 amino acids. The CDR3 reads CAIQGGEHYEQYF. DNA for the CDR3: TGTGCCATCCAAGGGGGCGAACACTACGAGCAGTACTTC.

This chain uses TRBV15 with TRBJ1-2; the D gene is possibly TRBD1 (6 bases). The V end was cut by 0 bases, the J end by 7 bases, with 15 bases between. Germline V gives CDR1 LNHNV, CDR2 YYDKDF (reference sequence). This CDR3 spans 15 amino acids. CDR3 amino acids: CATSRDSPGAGGYTF. Here the CDR3 DNA reads TGTGCCACCAGCAGAGATTCGCCAGGGGCTGGTGGCTACACCTTC.

The DNA for the CDR3 is TGTGCCAGCAGCGGAATGGGGGCGGATCAAGAGACCCAGTACTTC. This encodes CASSGMGADQETQYF. This sequence joins TRBV2 and TRBJ2-5, with D maybe TRBD1 (6 bases). Between the trimmed V and J ends, which lost 6 bases and 2 bases, there was a span of 16 bases. This CDR3 contains 15 residues. CDR1 is SNHLY and CDR2 is FYNNEI in the germline V gene.

The chain recombines TRBV4-3 with TRBJ2-2; D is uncertain. In germline, CDR1 is LGHNA, CDR2 YSLEER. The V gene lost 0 bases and the J gene lost 4 bases, with 6 bases spanning the gap. CDR3 length equals 14 residues. The CDR3, as DNA: TGCGCCAGCAGCCAAGATCCGTTCACCGGGGAGCTGTTTTTT. This sequence encodes CASSQDPFTGELFF.

This chain uses TRBV28 with TRBJ2-7, with D unresolved. CDR1 MDHEN and CDR2 SYDVKM come from the germline V gene. The CDR3 is 11 amino acids. V was cut by 10 bases and J by 0 bases, with 7 bases left in between. CDR3 DNA: TGTGCCACCCGAAGCTCCTACGAGCAGTACTTC. Residues: CATRSSYEQYF.

The rearrangement joins TRBV27 to TRBJ2-7, with D perhaps matching TRBD2 (6 bases). The germline V gene encodes CDR1 MNHEY and CDR2 SMNVEV (reference sequence). CDR3 size: 13 residues. Trimming stripped 7 bases from V and 5 bases from J, with 15 bases between. CDR3 nucleotide sequence: TGTGCCAGCATCTTCGAACTAGCACACGAGCAGTACTTC. Protein sequence: CASIFELAHEQYF.

The rearrangement joins TRBV10-3 to TRBJ2-7; 13 bases match TRBD2. Trimming took 2 bases from V and 3 from J; bases not matched to a gene: 7. The germline gives CDR1 ENHRY, CDR2 SYGVKD. The CDR3 is 17 amino acids. For the CDR3, the DNA is TGTGCCATCAGTGAGCCTGACGGACTAGCGGGAGTCTACGAGCAGTACTTC. Protein: CAISEPDGLAGVYEQYF.